Presented here are 2 T cell receptor beta chains from one specimen sequenced in a study of cytomegalovirus exposure and HLA in healthy donors. 13 Jbeta primers and 60 Vbeta primers were used for the PCR. Using immunoSEQ multiplex PCR, the repertoire was profiled, and TCRdb retains in-frame clones only, with some absent. The sample has tens of thousands of clones; roughly 78% are singletons. Sequencing was carried out using PBMCs. Receptors were obtained from a male donor in good health and CMV-seropositive.

V gene TRBV19 combines with J gene TRBJ2-1; no reliable D call. The CDR3 is 13 amino acids. Germline-derived CDR1 and CDR2 are LNHDA and SQIVND (reference sequence). V dropped 0 bases and J dropped 7 bases, with 7 bases sitting between them. CDR3 region: CASSIDLENEQFF. The CDR3 DNA sequence: TGTGCCAGTAGTATAGATCTAGAAAATGAGCAGTTCTTC.

V usage is TRBV27 and J usage is TRBJ2-5; 8 bases agree with TRBD1. The junction had 12 bases not matched to a gene; V was cut back by 4 bases and J by 5 bases. CDR3 size: 16 residues. Germline CDR1 MNHEY, CDR2 SMNVEV (reference sequence). CDR3 region: CASSSRRQGAEETQYF. For the CDR3, the DNA is TGTGCCAGCAGTTCTCGTAGGCAGGGGGCAGAGGAGACCCAGTACTTC.